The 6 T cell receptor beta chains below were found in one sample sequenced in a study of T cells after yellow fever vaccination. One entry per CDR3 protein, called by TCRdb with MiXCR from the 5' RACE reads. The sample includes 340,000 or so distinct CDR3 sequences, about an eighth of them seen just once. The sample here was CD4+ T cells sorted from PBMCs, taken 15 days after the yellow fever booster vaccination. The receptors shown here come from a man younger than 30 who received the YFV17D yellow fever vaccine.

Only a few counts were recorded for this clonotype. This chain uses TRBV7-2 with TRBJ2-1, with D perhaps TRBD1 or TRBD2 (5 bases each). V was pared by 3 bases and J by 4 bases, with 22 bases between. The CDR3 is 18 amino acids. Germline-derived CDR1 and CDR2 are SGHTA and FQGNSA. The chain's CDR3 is CASSFPLRRTGPYNEQFF. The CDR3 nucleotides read TGTGCCAGCAGCTTTCCACTCCGCCGAACGGGGCCATACAATGAGCAGTTCTTC.

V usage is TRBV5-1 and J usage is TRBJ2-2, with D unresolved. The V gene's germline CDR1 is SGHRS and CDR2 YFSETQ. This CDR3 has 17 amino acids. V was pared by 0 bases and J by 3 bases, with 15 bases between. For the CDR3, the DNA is TGCGCCAGCAGCTTGGCCCCTGAGCGAAGGGACACCGGGGAGCTGTTTTTT. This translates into CASSLAPERRDTGELFF.

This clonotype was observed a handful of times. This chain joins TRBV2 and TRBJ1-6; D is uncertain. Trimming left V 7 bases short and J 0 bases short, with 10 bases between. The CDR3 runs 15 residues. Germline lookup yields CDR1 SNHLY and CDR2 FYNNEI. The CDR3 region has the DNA TGTGCCAGCAAAGGAAGGAGCTCCTATAATTCACCCCTCCACTTT. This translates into CASKGRSSYNSPLHF.

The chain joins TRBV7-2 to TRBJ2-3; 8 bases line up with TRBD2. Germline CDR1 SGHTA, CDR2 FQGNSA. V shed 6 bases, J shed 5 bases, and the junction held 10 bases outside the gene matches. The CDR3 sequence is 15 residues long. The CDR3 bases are TGTGCCAGCAGATGGACCAGCGGGGGAGGAGATACGCAGTATTTT. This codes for CASRWTSGGGDTQYF.

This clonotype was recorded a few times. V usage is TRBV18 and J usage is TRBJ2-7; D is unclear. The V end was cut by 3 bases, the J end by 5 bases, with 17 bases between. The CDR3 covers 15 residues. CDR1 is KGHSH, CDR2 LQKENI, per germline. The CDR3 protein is CASSPTTLDGNEQYF. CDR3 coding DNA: TGTGCCAGCTCACCCACGACCTTGGACGGTAACGAGCAGTACTTC.

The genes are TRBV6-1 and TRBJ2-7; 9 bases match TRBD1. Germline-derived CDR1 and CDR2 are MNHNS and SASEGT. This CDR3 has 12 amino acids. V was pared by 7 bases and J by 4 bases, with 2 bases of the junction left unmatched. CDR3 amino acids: CASMDRGYEQYF. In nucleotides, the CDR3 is TGTGCCAGCATGGACAGGGGATACGAGCAGTACTTC.